Listed below are T cell receptor beta chains from one sample, sequenced in a study of blood T cell repertoires in COVID-19. Some clones are missing from TCRdb's copy, which holds only in-frame ones; the method was immunoSEQ multiplex PCR. The sample has 270,000 or so clones; about 88% are singletons. The source material was peripheral blood. These receptors were collected from a woman aged 40 to 50 who had recovered from COVID-19. The CDR3 runs from the conserved cysteine through the conserved F or W. Each record gives: clone size, J gene, CDR3 length, D gene, V gene, CDR3 DNA, CDR3 protein. A D gene is named only where the DNA matches it firmly. A row's size may be missing; if present it is once, few, many or a size class.

- | TRBJ1-2 | 15 | - | TRBV6-5 | TGTGCCAGCAGTTACTCGTTAAATGTGGAGTATGGCTACACCTTC | CASSYSLNVEYGYTF
- | TRBJ1-2 | 15 | - | TRBV10-3 | TGTGCCATCAGTGAGTACCCGCCGGTTAACTATGGCTACACCTTC | CAISEYPPVNYGYTF
- | TRBJ1-6 | 14 | TRBD1 | TRBV6-5 | TGTGCCAGCGGAACCGGGACAGGGTTTTCACCCCTCCACTTT | CASGTGTGFSPLHF
- | TRBJ1-1 | 17 | TRBD1 | TRBV6-2/TRBV6-3 | TGTGCCAGCAGTTACTCTCCGGACAGGGTAGGGAACACTGAAGCTTTCTTT | CASSYSPDRVGNTEAFF
- | TRBJ1-5 | 14 | - | TRBV20-1 | TGCAGTGCTAGTAGCGCAGGGGGCAATCAGCCCCAGCATTTT | CSASSAGGNQPQHF
once | TRBJ2-2 | 18 | TRBD2 | TRBV4-3 | TGCGCCAGCAGCCAAGGAAGGGGACTAGCGGGGCGTACCGGGGAGCTGTTTTTT | CASSQGRGLAGRTGELFF
- | TRBJ1-1 | 13 | - | TRBV3-1/TRBV3-2 | TGTGCCAGCAGCCAAGCGGGAGGGACTGAAGCTTTCTTT | CASSQAGGTEAFF
- | TRBJ2-2 | 15 | - | TRBV5-1 | TGCGCCAGCAGCTTGTCTAGCATCTCCACCGGGGAGCTGTTTTTT | CASSLSSISTGELFF
- | TRBJ1-1 | 13 | - | TRBV12-3/TRBV12-4 | TGTGCCAGCTACCCGCCACAGAACACTGAAGCTTTCTTT | CASYPPQNTEAFF
- | TRBJ2-7 | 15 | - | TRBV3-1/TRBV3-2 | TGTGCCAGCAACCCGAACTTGGACAGCTTTTGCGAGCAGTACTTC | CASNPNLDSFCEQYF
- | TRBJ2-2 | 16 | TRBD1 | TRBV2 | TGTGCCAGCAGTGAAATAGGGGGCGGGAACACCGGGGAGCTGTTTTTT | CASSEIGGGNTGELFF
- | TRBJ2-1 | 13 | TRBD2 | TRBV19 | TGTGCCGCTAGAGGTAGCGGGAGTCCTGAGCAGTTCTTC | CAARGSGSPEQFF
- | TRBJ2-7 | 17 | - | TRBV7-6 | TGTGCCAGCAGCCGGGGTGTGGGCGCGGGCCCACCCTACGAGCAGTACTTC | CASSRGVGAGPPYEQYF
- | TRBJ1-5 | 17 | TRBD1 | TRBV19 | TGTGCCAGTAGTACCCGGACAGGGGGGGTTTGGAATCAGCCCCAGCATTTT | CASSTRTGGVWNQPQHF
- | TRBJ2-2 | 15 | TRBD2 | TRBV11-3 | TGTGCCAGCAGCACCCTGGGGGGGGTCACCGGGGAGCTGTTTTTT | CASSTLGGVTGELFF
few | TRBJ1-2 | 16 | TRBD1 | TRBV6-1 | TGTGCCAGCAGTGGGTGGGACAGGGGCAACGACTATGGCTACACCTTC | CASSGWDRGNDYGYTF
- | TRBJ1-1 | 16 | - | TRBV19 | TGTGCCAGTAGTATAGGGGGGTTACAGGGTTCGACTGAAGCTTTCTTT | CASSIGGLQGSTEAFF
- | TRBJ2-1 | 14 | - | TRBV15 | TGTGCCACCAGCAGAGGGGGGCAGTCCGATGAGCAGTTCTTC | CATSRGGQSDEQFF
- | TRBJ2-7 | 13 | - | TRBV10-1 | TGCGCCAGCAGTGATGGCTCATCCTACGAGCAGTACTTC | CASSDGSSYEQYF
once | TRBJ1-2 | 13 | - | TRBV9 | TGTGCCAGCAGCTTCTCCCCGACAGTAGCCTACACCTTC | CASSFSPTVAYTF
- | TRBJ2-1 | 16 | TRBD1 | TRBV28 | TGTGCCAGCAGTAAACCCGGGACAGGGTCTTACAATGAGCAGTTCTTC | CASSKPGTGSYNEQFF
- | TRBJ1-3 | 14 | - | TRBV5-4 | TGTGCCAGCAGCTTGAAGGGGATCGGAAACACCATATATTTT | CASSLKGIGNTIYF
- | TRBJ2-5 | 14 | - | TRBV7-2 | TGTGCCAGCAGCTTAGCGGCTAGCTCTGGGACCCAGTACTTC | CASSLAASSGTQYF
- | TRBJ1-2 | 13 | - | TRBV19 | TGTGCCAGTAGTATAGATCGGGACTATGGCTACACCTTC | CASSIDRDYGYTF
- | TRBJ2-5 | 17 | - | TRBV2 | TGTGCCAGCAGTGAAGAGACGGGACTGTTGTACCAAGAGACCCAGTACTTC | CASSEETGLLYQETQYF
- | TRBJ2-2 | 13 | - | TRBV7-8 | TGTGCCAGCAGCTTAGACGGTGCCGGGGAGCTGTTTTTT | CASSLDGAGELFF
- | TRBJ2-2 | 13 | - | TRBV5-1 | TGCGCCAGCGCGGCGGCTAACACCGGGGAGCTGTTTTTT | CASAAANTGELFF
- | TRBJ1-1 | 13 | - | TRBV12-3/TRBV12-4 | TGTGCCAGCAGAGAGACACAAAACACTGAAGCTTTCTTT | CASRETQNTEAFF
- | TRBJ2-1 | 15 | - | TRBV5-1 | TGCGCCAGCAGCTTAACCGTAGCGGCGGCCAATGAGCAGTTCTTC | CASSLTVAAANEQFF
- | TRBJ1-1 | 22 | TRBD1 | TRBV14 | TGTGCCAGCAGCCAAGATTTCGCCGGGACAGGGGGTAGGATTGGCATGAACACTGAAGCTTTCTTT | CASSQDFAGTGGRIGMNTEAFF
- | TRBJ2-2 | 15 | - | TRBV3-1/TRBV3-2 | TGTGCCAGCAGCCAAGAGGACTGGTTCGTCGGGGAGCTGTTTTTT | CASSQEDWFVGELFF
- | TRBJ2-1 | 13 | - | TRBV18 | TGTGCCAGCTCACCAGCCTCGGGCAATGAGCAGTTCTTC | CASSPASGNEQFF
- | TRBJ1-1 | 13 | TRBD1 | TRBV5-1 | TGCGCCAGCAGCTGGACAGGGTACGATGAAGCTTTCTTT | CASSWTGYDEAFF
- | TRBJ2-7 | 13 | - | TRBV30 | TGTGCCTGGAGCGCTGGGGCTGACTACGAGCAGTACTTC | CAWSAGADYEQYF
- | TRBJ2-3 | 16 | - | TRBV7-9 | TGTGCCAGCAGGGGCGCGTCCCGGACTACCACAGATACGCAGTATTTT | CASRGASRTTTDTQYF
- | TRBJ1-2 | 11 | - | TRBV20-1 | TGCCAAAGACAGGACCCCTATGGCTACACCTTC | CQRQDPYGYTF
- | TRBJ2-2 | 15 | - | TRBV18 | TGTGCCAGCTCACCTCGGAACAGAAAAACCGGGGAGCTGTTTTTT | CASSPRNRKTGELFF
- | TRBJ1-2 | 12 | - | TRBV3-1/TRBV3-2 | TGTGCCAGCAGCCACGGGGGGAATGGCTACACCTTC | CASSHGGNGYTF
- | TRBJ1-4 | 13 | - | TRBV27 | TGTGCCAGCAGTTCCGGGACTGCGGAAAAACTGTTTTTT | CASSSGTAEKLFF
- | TRBJ1-6 | 15 | TRBD1 | TRBV9 | TGTGCCAGCAGCGCGACAGGGTCCTATAATTCACCCCTCCACTTT | CASSATGSYNSPLHF
- | TRBJ1-4 | 14 | TRBD1 | TRBV6-9 | TGTGCCAGCAGTTCGGGGACAGGGGCTGCAAAACTGTTTTTT | CASSSGTGAAKLFF
- | TRBJ2-7 | 15 | TRBD1 | TRBV24-1 | TGTGCCACCAGTGCAGCTACAGGGGGTGTTTACGAGCAGTACTTC | CATSAATGGVYEQYF
- | TRBJ2-7 | 13 | - | TRBV24-1 | TGTGCCACCAGCAGAACAGGGTCAGATGAGCAGTACTTC | CATSRTGSDEQYF
- | TRBJ1-1 | 13 | - | TRBV13 | TGTGCCAGCAGCATCGCTCAGCGGACTGAAGCTTTCTTT | CASSIAQRTEAFF
- | TRBJ2-1 | 15 | TRBD2 | TRBV7-2 | TGTGCCAGCAGCTTAGCTCGGGGGGGTAACAATGAGCAGTTCTTC | CASSLARGGNNEQFF
- | TRBJ1-6 | 14 | TRBD1 | TRBV27 | TGTGCCAGCAGCTCCGGGACAGGGGTCGCACCCCTCCACTTT | CASSSGTGVAPLHF
- | TRBJ2-7 | 14 | TRBD1 | TRBV3-1/TRBV3-2 | TGTGCCAGCAGCCCGGGACAGAGCTCCTACGAGCAGTACTTC | CASSPGQSSYEQYF
- | TRBJ1-3 | 15 | - | TRBV13 | TGTGCCAGCAGCTCAACAGGTCTCTCTGGAAACACCATATATTTT | CASSSTGLSGNTIYF
- | TRBJ1-1 | 12 | - | TRBV5-1 | TGCGCCAGCAGCTTCCCTAACACTGAAGCTTTCTTT | CASSFPNTEAFF
- | TRBJ1-1 | 13 | - | TRBV5-1 | TGCGCCAGCAGCCAGGAGGGGTATACTGAAGCTTTCTTT | CASSQEGYTEAFF
- | TRBJ2-4 | 18 | TRBD1 | TRBV18 | TGTGCCAGCTCACCCGACGCGACAGGGGTGGGGGCCAAAAACATTCAGTACTTC | CASSPDATGVGAKNIQYF
once | TRBJ1-2 | 12 | - | TRBV28 | TGTGCCAGCATTTCCCCCGGGGAAGGCTACACCTTC | CASISPGEGYTF
- | TRBJ2-3 | 13 | - | TRBV3-1/TRBV3-2 | TGTGCCAGCAGCCATGTCGGCACAGATACGCAGTATTTT | CASSHVGTDTQYF
- | TRBJ1-3 | 16 | - | TRBV5-6 | TGTGCCAGCAGCTTGGTAACAGGCAGCTCTGGAAACACCATATATTTT | CASSLVTGSSGNTIYF
- | TRBJ2-1 | 16 | - | TRBV27 | TGTGCCAGCAGCCCATGGGGCGGGGGCATCTACAATGAGCAGTTCTTC | CASSPWGGGIYNEQFF
- | TRBJ2-1 | 17 | - | TRBV27 | TGTGCCAGCAGTTTGAGCGGAGCCCAAGGACGGGGCAATGAGCAGTTCTTC | CASSLSGAQGRGNEQFF